This T cell receptor (beta chain) was observed in a study of tissue T cells after allogeneic stem cell transplantation. Concerning this clone itself: Gene labels here are mouse ones. The CDR3 end lies 1 residue beyond the end of the read and is filled in from the germline J gene.

The assay was immunoSEQ multiplex PCR, and TCRdb's table has in-frame clones only and misses some. The sample consists of tens of thousands of clones, 73% of them appearing once. Trimming left V 8 bases short and J 6 bases short, with 5 bases between. The germline CDR1 and CDR2 sequences are MSHET and SYDVDS. The CDR3 spans 10 residues. The specimen was sorted cells pooled from one or two spleens. This receptor was taken from a pool of C57BL/6 mice in good health. The chain carries TRBV29 and TRBJ2-1; D unresolved. The covered CDR3 bases are TGTGCTAGCCGCCCTGCTGAGCAGTTC. Residues: CASRPAEQF. In full, the CDR3 is CASRPAEQFF.